The 10 T cell receptor beta chains presented below share a single source sample, sequenced in a study of cytomegalovirus exposure and HLA in healthy donors (dated by TCRdb to 2016 to 2017). Libraries were made using the immunoSEQ multiplex PCR assay. A mixture of 60 forward primers for TCR Vbeta segments and 13 reverse primers for TCR Jbeta segments was used in the multiplex PCR. In its TCRdb copy, this immuneACCESS table keeps in-frame sequences only and misses some clones. Where compared with another copy, unresolved V genes explain less than half of these, and the others have no known cause. The sample profile shows some 130,000 clones; 81% of them were found once. The top ten constitute 0.6% to 0.7% of the sample. Input material: PBMCs. These receptors were taken from a man aged 18 to 29 in good health and CMV-seronegative.

This clone has just a few counts. The chain employs TRBV4-3 and TRBJ1-2, with 7 bases aligning to TRBD1. Trimming took 0 bases from V and 4 from J; bases not matched to a gene: 11. The germline CDR1 and CDR2 sequences are LGHNA and YSLEER. The CDR3 covers 17 residues. CDR3 DNA: TGCGCCAGCAGCCAAGAAACCGGGACAGCTTATCTCTATGGCTACACCTTC. Protein sequence: CASSQETGTAYLYGYTF.

In DNA, the CDR3 is TGTGCTAGTGGTCCACCCACCTGGGGGCGGGGGAGCACTGAAGCTTTCTTT. Translation gives CASGPPTWGRGSTEAFF. The chain couples TRBV12-5 to TRBJ1-1; D is perhaps TRBD1 (6 bases). Trimming left V 5 bases short and J 4 bases short, with 23 bases between. CDR1 and CDR2 from the germline V gene are LGHNT and FRNRAP. This CDR3 spans 17 amino acids.

V usage is TRBV7-9 and J usage is TRBJ1-5; 8 nucleotides align to TRBD1. Germline V CDR1 and CDR2: SEHNR, FQNEAQ (reference sequence). The CDR3 contains 14 residues. The J segment lost 7 bases and the V segment lost 5 bases, leaving 7 bases of the junction unmatched. CDR3 sequence: CASSPLTGEQPQHF. CDR3 coding DNA: TGTGCCAGCAGCCCCCTGACAGGGGAACAGCCCCAGCATTTT.

This rearrangement joins TRBV2 to TRBJ2-1, with 8 bases identical to TRBD2. The CDR3 sequence is 15 residues long. Germline loops: CDR1 SNHLY, CDR2 FYNNEI. V shed 6 bases, J shed 7 bases, and the junction held 11 bases outside the gene matches. The CDR3 sequence is CASRELAARMNEQFF. For the CDR3, the DNA is TGTGCCAGCAGGGAACTAGCGGCAAGGATGAATGAGCAGTTCTTC.

The rearrangement links TRBV7-2 to TRBJ2-5; the D is unclear. Trimming removed 5 bases at V and 4 bases at J, with 11 bases between. The CDR3 totals 13 residues. Germline CDR1 is SGHTA and CDR2 is FQGNSA. DNA of the CDR3: TGTGCCAGCAGCACTCAGGAATCAGAGACCCAGTACTTC. As protein: CASSTQESETQYF.

The J gene is TRBJ2-7, the V gene TRBV11-2; weak D call: TRBD1 (6 bases). The V end lost 1 base, the J end lost 2 bases, and 21 bases lay between the germline ends. CDR3 length: 18 amino acids. Germline V lookup: CDR1 SGHAT, CDR2 FQNNGV. The CDR3 DNA reads as TGTGCCAGCAGCTTAGTAGGCCAGGGGACCGTTTCGACCTACGAGCAGTACTTC. Translated, it gives CASSLVGQGTVSTYEQYF.

V gene TRBV4-1 combines with J gene TRBJ1-1, with D tentatively TRBD1 (5 bases). Trimming stripped 4 bases from V and 4 bases from J, with 13 bases between. There are 14 residues in the CDR3. Germline V gene lookup returns CDR1 MGHRA and CDR2 YSYEKL. DNA of the CDR3: TGCGCCAGCAGCCCAAGTTCGGGGGGCACTGAAGCTTTCTTT. This encodes CASSPSSGGTEAFF.

V and J are TRBV5-1 and TRBJ2-7, with D possibly being TRBD1 (6 bases). The CDR3 spans 14 residues. V lost 2 bases to trimming and J lost 4 bases, with 13 bases between them. Germline V CDR1 and CDR2: SGHRS, YFSETQ. The DNA of the CDR3 is TGCGCCAGCAGCTTCGCCGGACAGATGTACGAGCAGTACTTC. Its protein is CASSFAGQMYEQYF.

This clone occurred a few times. V gene TRBV6-6 combines with J gene TRBJ2-7; possibly TRBD1 for D (5 bases). CDR1 and CDR2 (germline): MNHNY, SVGAGI (reference sequence). This CDR3 is built from 12 residues. The CDR3 DNA reads as TGTGCCAGCAGCCGGCCCTTTGAAGGGGCGGCCGTC. Translating gives CASSRPFEGAAV.

The chain carries TRBV27 and TRBJ1-1, with TRBD1 as a possible D gene (5 bases). The germline gives CDR1 MNHEY, CDR2 SMNVEV (reference sequence). The germline V and J ends were trimmed by 1 base and 1 base, with 13 bases remaining between them. This CDR3 has 16 amino acids. CDR3 loop: CASSLWGLGKNTEAFF. CDR3 DNA sequence: TGTGCCAGCAGTTTATGGGGCTTGGGCAAGAACACTGAAGCTTTCTTT.